These 24 T cell receptor beta chains were all obtained from the same sample, sequenced in a study of STAT5B mutations in CD4+ large granular lymphocyte leukemia. Sequencing was performed with immunoSEQ multiplex PCR; in TCRdb, only in-frame clones are kept and a portion is missing. This sample yields a few thousand clones, of which 76% are seen a single time; 65% to 75% belongs to the top ten. Material: PBMCs. These receptors all stem from a man between 65 and 85 years old with CD4+ T-cell large granular lymphocyte leukemia.

Concerning this clone itself: The sample contains more than one DNA sequence encoding this CDR3. V usage is TRBV5-4 and J usage is TRBJ1-2, with 10 bases aligning to TRBD1. Germline-derived CDR1 and CDR2 are SGHNT and YYREEE (reference sequence). The CDR3 totals 15 residues. Unmatched junction bases numbered 9, after V lost 3 bases and J lost 7 bases. This CDR3 is CASSSTSGQGFGYTF. The CDR3, as DNA: TGTGCCAGCAGCTCCACATCGGGACAGGGGTTTGGCTACACCTTC.

The CDR3 loop is CASSLGQGWYF. The CDR3 nucleotides read TGTGCCAGCAGCTTGGGTCAGGGATGGTACTTC. This chain links TRBV4-2 with TRBJ2-7, with D possibly matching TRBD1 (5 bases). V gave up 5 bases and J gave up 12 bases, with 14 bases separating them. Germline CDR1 LGHNA, CDR2 YNFKEQ. The CDR3 sequence is 11 residues long.

The CDR3 sequence: CASSLVGRGPGYTF. The CDR3 DNA sequence: TGTGCCAGCAGCTTAGTAGGCAGGGGGCCTGGCTACACCTTC. V usage is TRBV7-9 and J usage is TRBJ1-2; 8 nucleotides agree with TRBD1. CDR1 SEHNR and CDR2 FQNEAQ come from the germline V gene (reference sequence). With V trimmed by 1 base and J by 7 bases, 5 bases remained unmatched. The CDR3 runs 14 residues.

The J gene is TRBJ1-1, the V gene TRBV27; weak D call: TRBD1 (6 bases). Germline V gene sequence: CDR1 MNHEY, CDR2 SMNVEV (reference sequence). Trimming removed 5 bases from V and 1 base from J, with 14 bases in between. This CDR3 spans 15 amino acids. The CDR3 sequence is CASSPIGQRNTEAFF. The DNA of the CDR3 is TGTGCCAGCAGTCCGATCGGACAGAGGAACACTGAAGCTTTCTTT.

This chain connects TRBV2 to TRBJ2-3; D possibly matches TRBD1 or TRBD2 (6 bases each). The CDR3 has 15 residues. Germline lookup yields CDR1 SNHLY and CDR2 FYNNEI. V was clipped by 3 bases and J by 3 bases, with 13 bases between them. The CDR3 sequence is CASSEREGGTDTQYF. The CDR3 DNA reads as TGTGCCAGCAGTGAGCGGGAAGGGGGGACAGATACGCAGTATTTT.

The chain is built from TRBV29-1 and TRBJ1-4, with D uncertain. The CDR3 contains 12 residues. V lost 5 bases to trimming and J lost 8 bases, with 12 bases between them. Germline values: CDR1 SQVTM, CDR2 ANQGSEA. In nucleotides, the CDR3 is TGCAGCGTTCCTTCAAGCGGAGAAAAACTGTTTTTT. Translating it yields CSVPSSGEKLFF.

This clone was picked up one time. The CDR3 loop is CASSQGLAVDTQYF. In DNA, the CDR3 is TGTGCCAGCAGCCAGGGACTAGCGGTAGATACGCAGTATTTT. The V gene is TRBV7-2, the J gene TRBJ2-3; the match to TRBD2 covers 11 bases. Unmatched junction bases numbered 3, after V lost 5 bases and J lost 5 bases. The CDR3 is 14 residues long. Germline loops: CDR1 SGHTA, CDR2 FQGNSA.

The chain employs TRBV9 and TRBJ1-4, with D perhaps matching TRBD1 (6 bases). Trimming stripped 0 bases from V and 7 bases from J, with 13 bases between. CDR3 size: 15 residues. From germline, CDR1 is SGDLS and CDR2 YYNGEE. The CDR3 here is CASSVAGGQGEKLFF. The CDR3 bases are TGTGCCAGCAGCGTAGCCGGGGGGCAGGGTGAAAAACTGTTTTTT.

The V gene is TRBV6-1, the J gene TRBJ2-1, with TRBD2 matching 7 bases. The CDR3 runs 13 residues. With V trimmed by 7 bases and J by 3 bases, 3 bases remained unmatched. Germline lookup yields CDR1 MNHNS and CDR2 SASEGT. CDR3 amino acids: CASKWTSYNEQFF. CDR3 DNA: TGTGCCAGCAAATGGACTAGCTACAATGAGCAGTTCTTC.

The chain recombines TRBV7-6 with TRBJ2-7, with TRBD2 matching 12 bases. Germline CDR1 reads SGHVS; CDR2 reads FNYEAQ. J was trimmed by 0 bases and V by 5 bases; bases with no gene match: 5. CDR3 length: 16 residues. The CDR3 spells CASSGGLAGSSYEQYF. The CDR3 DNA reads TGTGCCAGCAGCGGCGGACTAGCGGGATCCTCCTACGAGCAGTACTTC.

The chain carries TRBV10-1 and TRBJ2-7, with D perhaps TRBD2 (7 bases). The CDR3 is made up of 13 amino acids. Trimming left V 5 bases short and J 0 bases short, with 8 bases between. From germline, CDR1 is WNHNN and CDR2 SYGVQD (reference sequence). The CDR3 DNA reads as TGCGCCAGCAGTAGGGGGGGCTCCTACGAGCAGTACTTC. It translates to CASSRGGSYEQYF.

The J gene is TRBJ2-7, the V gene TRBV6-6, with 7 bases that match TRBD1. V shed 5 bases, J shed 4 bases, and the junction held 5 bases outside the gene matches. CDR3 length: 13 amino acids. Germline CDR1 reads MNHNY; CDR2 reads SVGAGI (reference sequence). CDR3 in DNA: TGTGCCAGCAGTCTGGGACAGACATACGAGCAGTACTTC. Protein sequence: CASSLGQTYEQYF.

The chain couples TRBV27 to TRBJ1-2, with 8 bases fitting TRBD1. There are 14 residues in the CDR3. CDR1 and CDR2 from the germline V gene are MNHEY and SMNVEV (reference sequence). V lost 5 bases and J lost 4; bases outside the gene matches: 6. This CDR3 reads CASSGGTGGYGYTF. CDR3 coding DNA: TGTGCCAGCAGTGGAGGGACAGGAGGCTATGGCTACACCTTC.

The chain uses TRBV4-3 and TRBJ1-2, with D unclear. The germline V and J ends were trimmed by 0 bases and 2 bases, with 10 bases remaining between them. In germline, CDR1 is LGHNA, CDR2 YSLEER. CDR3 size: 15 residues. CDR3 DNA sequence: TGCGCCAGCAGCCAAGACGGGCGGTCCAACTATGGCTACACCTTC. Translated: CASSQDGRSNYGYTF.

The chain has TRBV10-3 and TRBJ2-1, with TRBD2 matching 7 bases. Germline CDR1 ENHRY, CDR2 SYGVKD. This CDR3 has 16 residues. V gave up 6 bases and J gave up 4 bases; unmatched junction bases: 12. The CDR3 reads CAIRPASGKDYNEQFF. The CDR3 region has the DNA TGTGCCATCAGGCCCGCTAGCGGCAAGGATTACAATGAGCAGTTCTTC.

This chain connects TRBV29-1 to TRBJ2-1; 7 bases map to TRBD2. The germline gives CDR1 SQVTM, CDR2 ANQGSEA. The CDR3 contains 16 residues. V shed 1 base, J shed 3 bases, and the junction held 9 bases outside the gene matches. In nucleotides, the CDR3 is TGCAGCGTTGAAGCCCGGGGACTACCCGACTACAATGAGCAGTTCTTC. It codes for CSVEARGLPDYNEQFF.

The CDR3 spells CASSQAGQGPDTQYF. CDR3 bases: TGCGCCAGCAGCCAAGCGGGGCAGGGGCCAGATACGCAGTATTTT. The chain uses TRBV4-1 and TRBJ2-3; maybe TRBD1 (6 bases). The germline V gene has CDR1 MGHRA and CDR2 YSYEKL. The CDR3 loop spans 15 amino acids. V gave up 1 base and J gave up 4 bases, with 12 bases separating them.

V gene TRBV7-2 combines with J gene TRBJ2-3; TRBD2 matches 7 bases. The length of the CDR3 is 15 residues. V shed 0 bases and J 4 bases; nucleotides not matched to a gene: 4. Germline CDR1 reads SGHTA; CDR2 reads FQGNSA. CDR3 DNA: TGTGCCAGCAGCTTAGCGGGAGGGCCCGCAGATACGCAGTATTTT. Protein sequence: CASSLAGGPADTQYF.

The rearrangement uses TRBV5-1 and TRBJ2-2, with 10 bases that match TRBD2. There are 17 residues in the CDR3. The germline V gene has CDR1 SGHRS and CDR2 YFSETQ. The ends lost 2 bases at V and 0 bases at J; junction bases unmatched: 4. In DNA, the CDR3 is TGCGCCAGCAGCTTCGCTAGCGGGGGTCCGAACACCGGGGAGCTGTTTTTT. Its translation: CASSFASGGPNTGELFF. The full variable domain, with the rest looked up from reference TRBV5-1 and TRBJ2-2, is KAGVTQTPRYLIKTRGQQVTLSCSPISGHRSVSWYQQTPGQGLQFLFEYFSETQRNKGNFPGRFSGRQFSNSRSEMNVSTLELGDSALYLCASSFASGGPNTGELFFGEGSRLTVL.

V and J are TRBV7-8 and TRBJ1-2, with 7 bases lining up with TRBD1. The trim removed 1 base at V and 7 bases at J, leaving 3 bases unmatched. The CDR3 totals 13 residues. Germline values: CDR1 SGHVS, CDR2 FQNEAQ. CDR3 region: CASSLGRGFGYTF. The DNA for the CDR3 is TGTGCCAGCAGCTTAGGCAGGGGGTTTGGCTACACCTTC.

The CDR3 sequence: CASSTSRASSYEQYF. The DNA for the CDR3 is TGTGCCAGCAGTACCTCGCGGGCTTCTTCCTACGAGCAGTACTTC. The V gene is TRBV7-2, the J gene TRBJ2-7; possibly TRBD2 for D (5 bases). The CDR3 runs 15 residues. Trimming removed 6 bases at V and 1 base at J, with 16 bases between. Germline V CDR1 and CDR2: SGHTA, FQGNSA.

The chain combines TRBV2 with TRBJ2-1; possibly TRBD1 for D (7 bases). The CDR3 extends over 14 amino acids. Germline values: CDR1 SNHLY, CDR2 FYNNEI. V lost 9 bases and J 6 bases, leaving 18 bases between the germline ends. The CDR3, as DNA: TGTGCCAGTACCGACAGGGAGGAAGGCAATGAGCAGTTCTTC. Translated: CASTDREEGNEQFF.

The V gene is TRBV15, the J gene TRBJ2-1; 8 positions agree with TRBD1. Germline V CDR1 and CDR2: LNHNV, YYDKDF (reference sequence). V was pared by 4 bases and J by 0 bases, with 5 bases of the junction left unmatched. CDR3 length: 16 residues. The CDR3 spells CATSTNTGGSYNEQFF. CDR3 sequence (DNA): TGTGCCACCAGCACCAATACAGGGGGCTCCTACAATGAGCAGTTCTTC.

V and J are TRBV5-1 and TRBJ2-5, with TRBD2 matching 9 bases. The CDR3 totals 17 residues. After removal of 0 bases from V and 5 bases from J, the junction contained 11 bases not matched to a gene. Germline assignment: CDR1 SGHRS and CDR2 YFSETQ. The CDR3 DNA is TGCGCCAGCAGCTTGGGGCGGGAGGGCCGAGAACGTGAGACCCAGTACTTC. Translation: CASSLGREGRERETQYF.